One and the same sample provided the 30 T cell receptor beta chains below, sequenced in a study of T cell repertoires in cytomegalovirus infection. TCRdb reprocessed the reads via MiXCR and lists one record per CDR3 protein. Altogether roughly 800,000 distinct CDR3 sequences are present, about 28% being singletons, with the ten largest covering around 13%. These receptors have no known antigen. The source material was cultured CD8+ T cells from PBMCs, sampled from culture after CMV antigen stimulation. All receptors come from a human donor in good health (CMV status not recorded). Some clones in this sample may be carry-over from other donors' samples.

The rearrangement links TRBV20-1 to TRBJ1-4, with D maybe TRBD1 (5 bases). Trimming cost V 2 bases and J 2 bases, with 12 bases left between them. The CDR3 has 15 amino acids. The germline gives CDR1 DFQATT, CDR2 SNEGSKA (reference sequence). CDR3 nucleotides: TGCAGTGCTAGATCCGCTTGGGGGACTAATGAAAAACTGTTTTTT. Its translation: CSARSAWGTNEKLFF.

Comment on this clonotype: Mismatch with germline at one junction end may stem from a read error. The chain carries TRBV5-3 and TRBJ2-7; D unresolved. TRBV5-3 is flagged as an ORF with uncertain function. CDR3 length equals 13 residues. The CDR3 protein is CASSLANPYEQYF. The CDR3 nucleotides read TGTGCCAGCAGCTTGGCCAATCCCTACGAGCAGTACTTC.

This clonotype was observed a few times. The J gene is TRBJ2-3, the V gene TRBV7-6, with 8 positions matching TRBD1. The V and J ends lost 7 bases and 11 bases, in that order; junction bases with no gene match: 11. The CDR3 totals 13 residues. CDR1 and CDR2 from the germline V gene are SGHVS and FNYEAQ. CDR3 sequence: CASTPQGVTEQYF. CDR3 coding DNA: TGTGCCAGCACCCCACAGGGGGTTACTGAGCAGTATTTT.

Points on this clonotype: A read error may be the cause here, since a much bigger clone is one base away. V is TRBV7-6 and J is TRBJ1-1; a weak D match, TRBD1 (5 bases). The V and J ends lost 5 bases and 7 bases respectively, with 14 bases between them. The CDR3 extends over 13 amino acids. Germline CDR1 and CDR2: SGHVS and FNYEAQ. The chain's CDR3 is CASSPRERIEAFF. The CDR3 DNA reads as TGTGCCAGCAGCCCCAGGGAACGGATTGAAGCTTTCTTT.

The CDR3 bases are TGTGCCAGCGAGGGATGGCTTGAAGAGACCCAGTACTTC. Translation gives CASEGWLEETQYF. The chain combines TRBV11-2 with TRBJ2-5, with a tentative D call TRBD2 (5 bases). V lost 8 bases and J lost 3, with 13 bases in between. This CDR3 has 13 residues. The germline V gene encodes CDR1 SGHAT and CDR2 FQNNGV.

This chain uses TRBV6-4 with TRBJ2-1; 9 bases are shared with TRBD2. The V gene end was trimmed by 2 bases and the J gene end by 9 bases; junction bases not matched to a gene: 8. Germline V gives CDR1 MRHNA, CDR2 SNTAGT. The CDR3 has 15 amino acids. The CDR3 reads CASSDVIAGAAEQFF. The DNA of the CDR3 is TGTGCCAGCAGTGACGTTATAGCGGGGGCCGCTGAGCAGTTCTTC.

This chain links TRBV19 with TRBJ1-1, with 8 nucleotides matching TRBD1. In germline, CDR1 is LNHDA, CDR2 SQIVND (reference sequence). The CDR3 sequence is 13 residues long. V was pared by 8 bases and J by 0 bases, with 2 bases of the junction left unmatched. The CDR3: CASWDRMNTEAFF. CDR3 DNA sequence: TGTGCCAGTTGGGACAGGATGAACACTGAAGCTTTCTTT.

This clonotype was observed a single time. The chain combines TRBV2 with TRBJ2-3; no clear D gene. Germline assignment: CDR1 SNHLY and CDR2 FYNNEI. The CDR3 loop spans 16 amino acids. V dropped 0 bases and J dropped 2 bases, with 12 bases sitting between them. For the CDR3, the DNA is TGTGCCAGCAGTGAAGCTCCATGGGCACTCACAGATACGCAGTATTTT. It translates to CASSEAPWALTDTQYF.

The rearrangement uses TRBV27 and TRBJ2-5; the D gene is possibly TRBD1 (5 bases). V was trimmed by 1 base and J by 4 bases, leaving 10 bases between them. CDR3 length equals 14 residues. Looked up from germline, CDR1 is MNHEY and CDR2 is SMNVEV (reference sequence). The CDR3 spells CASSLFRVGETQYF. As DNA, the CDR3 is TGTGCCAGCAGTTTATTCAGGGTAGGAGAGACCCAGTACTTC.

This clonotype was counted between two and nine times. CDR3 sequence: CASTHGQGGVYGYTF. The CDR3 DNA follows: TGTGCCAGCACCCATGGGCAGGGTGGGGTCTATGGCTACACCTTC. This chain connects TRBV27 to TRBJ1-2; D might be TRBD1 (5 bases). Trimming removed 7 bases from V and 4 bases from J, with 19 bases in between. Germline V gene data show CDR1 as MNHEY and CDR2 as SMNVEV (reference sequence). The CDR3 is 15 residues long.

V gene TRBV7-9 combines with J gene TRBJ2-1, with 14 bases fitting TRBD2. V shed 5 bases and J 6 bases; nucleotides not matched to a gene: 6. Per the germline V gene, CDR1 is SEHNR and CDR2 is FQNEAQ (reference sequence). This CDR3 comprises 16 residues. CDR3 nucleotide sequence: TGTGCCAGCAGCGGGACTAGCGGGGGCCCTCCCAATGAGCAGTTCTTC. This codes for CASSGTSGGPPNEQFF.

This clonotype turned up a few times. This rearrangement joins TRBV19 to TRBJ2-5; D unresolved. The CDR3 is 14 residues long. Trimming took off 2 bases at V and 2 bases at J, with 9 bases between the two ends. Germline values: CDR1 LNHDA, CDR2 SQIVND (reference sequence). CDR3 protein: CASSITTFQETQYF. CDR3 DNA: TGTGCCAGTAGTATAACGACTTTTCAAGAGACCCAGTACTTC.

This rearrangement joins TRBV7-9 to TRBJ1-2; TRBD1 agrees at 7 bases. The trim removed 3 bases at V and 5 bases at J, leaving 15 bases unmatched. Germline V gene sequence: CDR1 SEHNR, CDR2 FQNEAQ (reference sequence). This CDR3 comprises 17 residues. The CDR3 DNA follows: TGTGCCAGCAGCTTTGGGACAGAGCTTCTTCCCTTTTATGGCTACACCTTC. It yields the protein CASSFGTELLPFYGYTF.

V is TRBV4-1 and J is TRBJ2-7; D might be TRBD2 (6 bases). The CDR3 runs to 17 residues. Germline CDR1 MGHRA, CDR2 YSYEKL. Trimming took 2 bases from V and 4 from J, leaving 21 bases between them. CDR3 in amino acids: CASSQHPGDGWSYEQYF. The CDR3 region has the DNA TGCGCCAGCAGCCAACATCCGGGGGACGGCTGGAGTTACGAGCAGTACTTC.

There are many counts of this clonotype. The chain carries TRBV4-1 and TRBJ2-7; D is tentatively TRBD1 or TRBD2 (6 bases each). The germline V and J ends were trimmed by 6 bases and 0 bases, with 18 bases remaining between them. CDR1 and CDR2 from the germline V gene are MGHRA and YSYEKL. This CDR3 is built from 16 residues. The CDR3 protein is CASSLSLGGTSYEQYF. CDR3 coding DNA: TGCGCCAGCAGTCTTTCTTTAGGGGGGACCTCCTACGAGCAGTACTTC.

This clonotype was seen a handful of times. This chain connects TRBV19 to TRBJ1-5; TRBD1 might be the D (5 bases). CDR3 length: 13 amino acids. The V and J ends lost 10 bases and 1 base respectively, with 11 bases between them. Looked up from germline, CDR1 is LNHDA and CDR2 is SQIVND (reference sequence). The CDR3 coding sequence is TGTGCCACCTCGGACATAAGCAATCAGCCCCAGCATTTT. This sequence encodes CATSDISNQPQHF.

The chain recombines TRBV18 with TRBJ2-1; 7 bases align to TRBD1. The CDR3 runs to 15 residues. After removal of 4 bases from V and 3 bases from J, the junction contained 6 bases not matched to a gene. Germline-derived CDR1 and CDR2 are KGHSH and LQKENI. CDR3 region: CASSLRDRYYNEQFF. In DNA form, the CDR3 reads TGTGCCAGCTCACTCCGGGACAGATACTACAATGAGCAGTTCTTC.

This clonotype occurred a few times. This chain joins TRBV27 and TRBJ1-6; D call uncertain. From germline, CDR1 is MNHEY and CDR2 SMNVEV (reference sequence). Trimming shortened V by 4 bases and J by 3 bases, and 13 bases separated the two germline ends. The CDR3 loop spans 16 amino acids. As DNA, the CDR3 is TGTGCCAGCAGTTCATTGGACGGCAACTATAATTCACCCCTCCACTTT. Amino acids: CASSSLDGNYNSPLHF.

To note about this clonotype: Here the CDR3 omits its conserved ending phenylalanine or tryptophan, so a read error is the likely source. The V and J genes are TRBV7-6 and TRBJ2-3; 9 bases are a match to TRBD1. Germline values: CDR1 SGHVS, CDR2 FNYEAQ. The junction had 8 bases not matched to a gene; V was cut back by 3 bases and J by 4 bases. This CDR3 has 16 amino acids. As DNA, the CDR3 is TGTGCCAGCAGCTTGGAGCACAGGGGGCGCGCAGATACGCAGTATTCT. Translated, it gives CASSLEHRGRADTQYS.

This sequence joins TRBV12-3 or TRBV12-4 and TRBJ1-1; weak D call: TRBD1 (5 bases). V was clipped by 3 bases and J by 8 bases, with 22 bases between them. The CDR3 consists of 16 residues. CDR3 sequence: CASSLGSGWSGHEAFF. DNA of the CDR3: TGTGCCAGCAGTTTGGGTTCAGGGTGGTCGGGGCACGAAGCTTTCTTT.

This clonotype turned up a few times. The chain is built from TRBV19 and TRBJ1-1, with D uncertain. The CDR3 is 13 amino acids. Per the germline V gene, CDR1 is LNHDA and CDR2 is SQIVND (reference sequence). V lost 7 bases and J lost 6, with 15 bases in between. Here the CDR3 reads CASTPFGYAEAFF. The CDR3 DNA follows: TGTGCCAGTACCCCTTTCGGATACGCTGAAGCTTTCTTT.

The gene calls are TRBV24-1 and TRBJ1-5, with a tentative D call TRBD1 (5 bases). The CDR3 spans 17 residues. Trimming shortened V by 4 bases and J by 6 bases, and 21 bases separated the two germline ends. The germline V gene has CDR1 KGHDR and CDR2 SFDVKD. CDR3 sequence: CATSDGGDLTRGQPQHF. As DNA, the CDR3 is TGTGCCACCAGTGACGGAGGGGACCTCACCCGGGGTCAGCCCCAGCATTTT.

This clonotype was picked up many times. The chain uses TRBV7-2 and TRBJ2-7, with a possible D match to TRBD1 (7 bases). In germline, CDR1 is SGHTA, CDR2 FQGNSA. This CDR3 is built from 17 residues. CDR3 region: CASSLALRDRGRYEQYV. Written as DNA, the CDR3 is TGTGCCAGCAGCCTAGCTCTCCGGGACAGAGGGAGGTACGAGCAGTACGTC.

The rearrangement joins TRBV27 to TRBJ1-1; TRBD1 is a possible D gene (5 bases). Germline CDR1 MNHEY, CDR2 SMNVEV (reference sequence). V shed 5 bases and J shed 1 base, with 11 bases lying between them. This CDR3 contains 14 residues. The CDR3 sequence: CASSRQLQNTEAFF. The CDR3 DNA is TGTGCCAGCAGTAGACAGCTACAGAACACTGAAGCTTTCTTT.

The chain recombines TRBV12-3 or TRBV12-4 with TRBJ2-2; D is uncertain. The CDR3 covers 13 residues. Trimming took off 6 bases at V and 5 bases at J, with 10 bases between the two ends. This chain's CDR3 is CASSPTITGELFF. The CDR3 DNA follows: TGTGCCAGCAGCCCGACCATAACCGGGGAGCTGTTTTTT.

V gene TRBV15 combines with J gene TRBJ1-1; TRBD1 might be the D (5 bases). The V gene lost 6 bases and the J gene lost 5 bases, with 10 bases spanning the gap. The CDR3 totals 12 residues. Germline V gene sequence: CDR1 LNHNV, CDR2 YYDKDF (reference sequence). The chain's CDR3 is CATSSGGTEAFF. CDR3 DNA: TGTGCCACCAGTAGCGGGGGGACTGAAGCTTTCTTT.

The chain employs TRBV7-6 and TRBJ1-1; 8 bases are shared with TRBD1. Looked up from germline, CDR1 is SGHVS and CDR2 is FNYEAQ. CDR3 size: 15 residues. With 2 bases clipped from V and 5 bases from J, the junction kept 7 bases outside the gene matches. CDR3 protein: CASSLSHRGGTEAFF. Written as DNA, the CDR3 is TGTGCCAGCAGCTTATCCCACAGGGGGGGGACTGAAGCTTTCTTT.

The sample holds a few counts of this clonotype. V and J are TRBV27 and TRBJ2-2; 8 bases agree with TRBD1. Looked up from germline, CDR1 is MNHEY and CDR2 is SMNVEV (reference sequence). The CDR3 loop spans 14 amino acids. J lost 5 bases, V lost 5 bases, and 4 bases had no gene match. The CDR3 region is CASSENRGTGELFF. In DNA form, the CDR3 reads TGTGCCAGCAGTGAGAACAGGGGGACCGGGGAGCTGTTTTTT.

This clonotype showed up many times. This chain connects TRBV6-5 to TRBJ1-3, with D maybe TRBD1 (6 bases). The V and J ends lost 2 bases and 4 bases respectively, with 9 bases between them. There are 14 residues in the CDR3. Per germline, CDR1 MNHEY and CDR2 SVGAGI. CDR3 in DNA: TGTGCCAGCAGTTACACGGGGGCCGGAAACACCATATATTTT. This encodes CASSYTGAGNTIYF.

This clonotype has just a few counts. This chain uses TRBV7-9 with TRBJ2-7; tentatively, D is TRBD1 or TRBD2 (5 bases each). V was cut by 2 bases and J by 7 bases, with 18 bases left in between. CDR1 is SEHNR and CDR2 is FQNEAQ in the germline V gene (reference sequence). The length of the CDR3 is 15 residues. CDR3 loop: CASSLMGEGPGEQYF. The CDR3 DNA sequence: TGTGCCAGCAGCTTAATGGGAGAGGGGCCCGGGGAGCAGTACTTC.